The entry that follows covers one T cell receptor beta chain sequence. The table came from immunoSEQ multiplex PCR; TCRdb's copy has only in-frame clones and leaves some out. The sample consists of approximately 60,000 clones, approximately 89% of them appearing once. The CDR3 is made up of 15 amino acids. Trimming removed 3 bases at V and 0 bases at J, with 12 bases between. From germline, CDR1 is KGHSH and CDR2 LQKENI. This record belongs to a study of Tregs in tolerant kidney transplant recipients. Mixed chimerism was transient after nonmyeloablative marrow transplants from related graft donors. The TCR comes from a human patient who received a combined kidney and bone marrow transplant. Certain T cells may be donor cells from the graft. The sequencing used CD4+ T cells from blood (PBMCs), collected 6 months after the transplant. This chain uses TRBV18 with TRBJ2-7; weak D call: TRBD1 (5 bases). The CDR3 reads CASSPGRASSYEQYF. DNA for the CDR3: TGTGCCAGCTCACCTGGCAGGGCCAGCTCCTACGAGCAGTACTTC.